This entry features one T cell receptor (beta chain) sequence. Its matching antigen is unknown. Germline V gene data show CDR1 as SGHTA and CDR2 as FQGNSA. V lost 5 bases and J 12 bases, leaving 17 bases between the germline ends. The CDR3 runs 13 residues. The PCR contained 60 Vbeta and 13 Jbeta primers. In the authors' workflow: Per a later analysis, the number of unique TCR beta chains was some 75 million, of which roughly 10 million were shared. Profiling relied on immunoSEQ multiplex PCR, and the TCRdb table lists in-frame clones only, not all of them. Clone size and the V and J calls come from that table; the DNA yielded D and trimming. The repertoire consists of 150,000 to 200,000 clones, with over 75% occurring once and the leading ten covering around a tenth. The sample belongs to a study of cytomegalovirus exposure and HLA in healthy donors. General study points: Sequencing depth across donors, presence/absence analyses assumed, was roughly uniform. Among TCR beta chains, those listed as cytomegalovirus-associated numbered around 160. According to a later analysis, donors in an Asian-associated ancestry cluster reportedly had fewer N-insertions than the roughly 640-donor mean.

This sequence joins TRBV7-2 and TRBJ2-1; the D gene is possibly TRBD2 (6 bases). Sequenced material: PBMCs. The receptor comes from a man aged 18 to 35 in good health and CMV-seropositive. In DNA, the CDR3 is TGTGCCAGCAGCACCCGAACTAGCCGGGGGCAGTTCTTC. It translates to CASSTRTSRGQFF.